One and the same sample provided the 5 T cell receptor beta chains below, sequenced in a study of cytomegalovirus exposure and HLA in healthy donors. PCR amplification relied on 60 Vbeta primers (plus 13 Jbeta primers). Repertoires were generated with immunoSEQ multiplex PCR, while TCRdb's copy carries only in-frame clones and drops some. The data hold over 70,000 clones, with around 70% observed a single time. Source material: PBMCs. The receptors stem from a man aged 25-45 years in good health and CMV-seropositive.

The J gene is TRBJ2-5, the V gene TRBV15; 8 nucleotides line up with TRBD2. The CDR3 extends over 14 amino acids. The V gene end was trimmed by 6 bases and the J gene end by 5 bases; junction bases not matched to a gene: 8. In germline, CDR1 is LNHNV, CDR2 YYDKDF (reference sequence). The CDR3 is CATSTRGGRETQYF. The CDR3 nucleotides read TGTGCCACCAGTACCCGGGGGGGCCGGGAGACCCAGTACTTC.

The chain carries TRBV9 and TRBJ1-5; D possibly corresponds to TRBD1 (5 bases). Trimming pared 3 bases from V and 0 bases from J, leaving 13 bases between. Looked up from germline, CDR1 is SGDLS and CDR2 is YYNGEE. This CDR3 comprises 16 residues. CDR3 sequence reads: CASSAGGGTSNQPQHF. CDR3 DNA: TGTGCCAGCAGCGCTGGGGGGGGAACTAGCAATCAGCCCCAGCATTTT. Looking up the rest from reference TRBV9 and TRBJ1-5 gives the full variable domain: DSGVTQTPKHLITATGQRVTLRCSPRSGDLSVYWYQQSLDQGLQFLIQYYNGEERAKGNILERFSAQQFPDLHSELNLSSLELGDSALYFCASSAGGGTSNQPQHFGDGTRLSIL.

This clone was counted only a few times. This sequence joins TRBV4-3 and TRBJ2-5; a weak D match, TRBD1 (6 bases). The CDR3 has 11 residues. Trimming cost V 4 bases and J 11 bases, with 11 bases left between them. Germline lookup yields CDR1 LGHNA and CDR2 YSLEER. The CDR3 spells CASSPDRGQYF. As DNA, the CDR3 is TGCGCCAGCAGCCCGGATAGGGGGCAGTACTTC.

V gene TRBV7-9 combines with J gene TRBJ2-1; 9 nucleotides match TRBD1. V lost 6 bases and J lost 10; bases outside the gene matches: 10. Germline CDR1 SEHNR, CDR2 FQNEAQ (reference sequence). The CDR3 has 14 amino acids. The CDR3 region is CASRGLGGTGEQFF. The CDR3 DNA follows: TGTGCCAGCAGGGGACTTGGCGGGACAGGGGAGCAGTTCTTC.

This chain links TRBV9 with TRBJ1-1, with no clear D. Germline assignment: CDR1 SGDLS and CDR2 YYNGEE. V was shortened by 0 bases and J by 1 base, with 4 bases between the two germline ends. The CDR3 covers 13 residues. Here the CDR3 DNA reads TGTGCCAGCAGCGTAGCTACGAACACTGAAGCTTTCTTT. Translation gives CASSVATNTEAFF.